This is a list of T cell receptor beta chains from one sample in a study of response to subunit inactivated influenza vaccine. TCRdb passed the RT-PCR reads through MiXCR, listing each CDR3 protein once. Among about 530,000 distinct CDR3 sequences, approximately 13% were seen once, and the ten largest hold around 13%. The specimen comprised PBMCs from blood, sampled around seven weeks after vaccination. These TCRs come from a man in his forties or fifties who received an inactivated influenza vaccine. Both conserved end residues are part of each CDR3. Each record gives: clone size, V gene, J gene, D gene, CDR3 protein, CDR3 DNA. A D gene is named only where the DNA matches it firmly. A row's size may be missing; if present it is once, few, many or a size class.

>few|TRBV20-1|TRBJ2-7|NA
CSPALSVVRNEQYF
TGCAGCCCTGCACTTTCGGTAGTAAGAAACGAGCAGTACTTC
>few|TRBV11-2|TRBJ2-7|TRBD1
CASSSRQGGMDEQYF
TGTGCCAGCAGCTCCCGACAGGGGGGTATGGACGAGCAGTACTTC
>few|TRBV15|TRBJ1-2|TRBD1
CATSKGQGAMYGYTF
TGTGCCACCAGCAAGGGACAGGGGGCAATGTATGGCTACACCTTC
>NA|TRBV12-3/TRBV12-4|TRBJ1-6|NA
CAGSFQSGQNSPLHF
TGTGCCGGCAGTTTTCAGTCTGGGCAGAATTCACCCCTCCACTTT
>few|TRBV27|TRBJ2-7|NA
CATRQLDEQYF
TGTGCCACCAGACAGCTCGACGAGCAGTACTTC
>few|TRBV6-2/TRBV6-3|TRBJ2-7|NA
CASKGGGAYEQYF
TGTGCCAGCAAGGGAGGCGGAGCCTACGAGCAGTACTTC
>NA|TRBV20-1|TRBJ2-3|NA
CSARQASGTDTQYF
TGCAGTGCTCGTCAGGCGAGTGGCACAGATACGCAGTATTTT
>NA|TRBV20-1|TRBJ2-7|NA
CSGKLPSSYEQYF
TGCAGTGGAAAGTTGCCAAGCTCCTACGAGCAGTACTTC
>few|TRBV12-3/TRBV12-4|TRBJ1-5|NA
CASSPTISNQPQHF
TGTGCCAGCAGTCCAACGATCAGCAATCAGCCCCAGCATTTT
>NA|TRBV7-2|TRBJ2-7|NA
CASSSNSGFSYEQYF
TGTGCCAGCAGCTCCAATAGTGGGTTTAGCTACGAGCAGTACTTC
>many|TRBV12-3/TRBV12-4|TRBJ1-5|NA
CASSLGTYDSNQPQHF
TGTGCCAGCAGTTTAGGAACTTATGATAGCAATCAGCCCCAGCATTTT
>NA|TRBV24-1|TRBJ1-6|TRBD1
CASSGGANSPLHF
TGTGCCAGCTCAGGGGGCGCCAATTCACCCCTCCACTTT
>once|TRBV7-6|TRBJ2-2|NA
CASSVANLYTGELFF
TGTGCCAGCAGCGTAGCAAACCTATACACCGGGGAGCTGTTTTTT
>NA|TRBV10-3|TRBJ2-7|TRBD2
CAISESGRTSGTYEQYF
TGTGCCATCAGTGAGTCTGGGCGGACTAGCGGAACCTACGAGCAGTACTTC
>NA|TRBV5-1|TRBJ2-3|NA
CASSLGPSRTDTQYF
TGCGCCAGCAGCTTGGGTCCTAGCCGCACAGATACGCAGTATTTT
>NA|TRBV7-9|TRBJ2-1|NA
CASSLVLGYNEQFF
TGTGCCAGCAGCTTAGTGCTGGGATACAATGAGCAGTTCTTC
>NA|TRBV6-2/TRBV6-3|TRBJ2-3|NA
CASSYSLATAPGDTQYF
TGTGCCAGCAGTTACTCTCTAGCGACAGCACCCGGCGATACGCAGTATTTT
>many|TRBV14|TRBJ2-1|TRBD2
CASSRLARGEQFF
TGTGCCAGCAGCCGACTAGCACGGGGTGAGCAGTTCTTC
>few|TRBV29-1|TRBJ2-7|TRBD1
CSAGTGVRYEQYF
TGCAGCGCTGGGACAGGGGTAAGATACGAGCAGTACTTC
>NA|TRBV4-2|TRBJ2-2|NA
CASSQGGEELFF
TGTGCCAGCAGCCAAGGGGGGGAGGAGCTGTTTTTT
>NA|TRBV7-7|TRBJ2-2|NA
CASSPTLGRANTGELFF
TGTGCCAGCAGCCCAACCCTCGGCAGGGCGAACACCGGGGAGCTGTTTTTT
>NA|TRBV27|TRBJ2-2|TRBD2
CATKPGLAANTGELFF
TGTGCCACTAAACCGGGACTAGCGGCGAACACCGGGGAGCTGTTTTTT
>NA|TRBV19|TRBJ2-7|NA
CASSILAGRLYEQYF
TGTGCCAGTAGTATACTAGCAGGGAGGCTCTACGAGCAGTACTTC
>few|TRBV12-3/TRBV12-4|TRBJ1-5|NA
CASSFRAAGPQHF
TGTGCCAGCAGTTTCCGGGCCGCCGGGCCCCAGCATTTT
>many|TRBV28|TRBJ2-7|NA
CASSLGRTYEQYF
TGTGCCAGCAGTTTAGGCCGCACCTACGAGCAGTACTTC
>NA|TRBV5-4|TRBJ2-7|NA
CASSLEGRPTYEQYF
TGTGCCAGCAGCTTGGAGGGCCGGCCTACCTACGAGCAGTACTTC
>NA|TRBV5-1|TRBJ2-7|TRBD1
CASSMGAGGVDYEQYF
TGCGCCAGCAGCATGGGGGCAGGGGGCGTGGACTACGAGCAGTACTTC